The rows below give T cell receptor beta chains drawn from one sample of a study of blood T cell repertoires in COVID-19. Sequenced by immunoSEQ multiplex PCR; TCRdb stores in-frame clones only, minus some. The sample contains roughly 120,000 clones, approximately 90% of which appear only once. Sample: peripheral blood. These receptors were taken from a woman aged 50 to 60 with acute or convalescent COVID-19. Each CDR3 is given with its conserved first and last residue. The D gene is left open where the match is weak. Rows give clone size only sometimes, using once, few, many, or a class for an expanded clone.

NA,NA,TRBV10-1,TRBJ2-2,TGCGCCAGCAGTGATCAACAGGGGGGGAGGAAGGCGAACACCGGGGAGCTGTTTTTT,CASSDQQGGRKANTGELFF
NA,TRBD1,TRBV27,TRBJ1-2,TGTGCCAGCAGTTTCCACCGGGACAGGGAAGGGGGATATGGCTACACCTTC,CASSFHRDREGGYGYTF
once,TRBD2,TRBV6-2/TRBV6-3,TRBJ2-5,TGTGCCAGCAGTTCGGGACTAGCGGTCCGGTTGGGAGAGACCCAGTACTTC,CASSSGLAVRLGETQYF
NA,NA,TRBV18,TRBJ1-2,TGTGCCAGCTCACCAGAGTCCCTCGGTACTAACTATGGCTACACCTTC,CASSPESLGTNYGYTF
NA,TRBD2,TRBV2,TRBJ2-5,TGTGCCAGCAGTGGACGCGGGACTAGCGGGAGTGGGCGAGAGACCCAGTACTTC,CASSGRGTSGSGRETQYF
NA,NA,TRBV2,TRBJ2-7,TGTGCCAGCAGTCTAACAGTGGCCTACGAGCAGTACTTC,CASSLTVAYEQYF
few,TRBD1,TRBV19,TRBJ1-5,TGTGCCAGTAGTATAGGCACAGGGGGTCAGCCCCAGCATTTT,CASSIGTGGQPQHF
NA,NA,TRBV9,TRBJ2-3,TGTGCCAGCAGCGAAGGTCCCCGTCTAGGCACAGATACGCAGTATTTT,CASSEGPRLGTDTQYF
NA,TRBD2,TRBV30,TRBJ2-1,TGTGCCTGGAGTGTACTTCCGGGCGGGAGTAAATCCGATGAGCAGTTCTTC,CAWSVLPGGSKSDEQFF
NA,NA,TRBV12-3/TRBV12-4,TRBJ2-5,TGTGCCAGCAGCGGGGAGTCGCAAGAGACCCAGTACTTC,CASSGESQETQYF
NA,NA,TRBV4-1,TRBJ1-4,TGCGCCAGCAGCCATACAGGGTTTGCAACTAATGAAAAACTGTTTTTT,CASSHTGFATNEKLFF
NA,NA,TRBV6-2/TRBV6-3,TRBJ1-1,TGTGCCAGCAGTTACTCGCGGGCCTTAACTGAAGCTTTCTTT,CASSYSRALTEAFF
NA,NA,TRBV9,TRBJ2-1,TGTGCCAGCAGCACTGGACTAACAACCAATGAGCAGTTCTTC,CASSTGLTTNEQFF
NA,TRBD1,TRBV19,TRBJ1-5,TGTGCCAGTAGTGACAGGGGCGGGCAGCCCCAGCATTTT,CASSDRGGQPQHF
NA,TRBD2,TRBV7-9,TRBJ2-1,TGTGCCAGGGCGCCAGGGGGAGCGGGGGGCTACAATGAGCAGTTCTTC,CARAPGGAGGYNEQFF
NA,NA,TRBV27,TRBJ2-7,TGTGCCAGCAGTTTATCGCCCAGCGTGGCCTACGAGCAGTACTTC,CASSLSPSVAYEQYF
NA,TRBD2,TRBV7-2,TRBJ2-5,TGTGCCAGCAGCTCCGGGAGTAGCGGGGAGACCCAGTACTTC,CASSSGSSGETQYF
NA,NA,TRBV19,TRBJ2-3,TGTGCCAGTAGTATGGACAGATTTAGCACAGATACGCAGTATTTT,CASSMDRFSTDTQYF
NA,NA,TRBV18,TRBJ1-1,TGTGCCAGCTCACCACCGGGGAGTACTGAAGCTTTCTTT,CASSPPGSTEAFF
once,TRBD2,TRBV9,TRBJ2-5,TGTGCCAGCACGCCAGCGGGGGGGCAGGAGACCCAGTACTTC,CASTPAGGQETQYF
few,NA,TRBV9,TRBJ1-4,TGTGCCAGCAGCCCAAACTGGGGGCAGACTAATGAAAAACTGTTTTTT,CASSPNWGQTNEKLFF
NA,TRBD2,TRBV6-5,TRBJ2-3,TGTGCCAGCAGAATAGCGGGGGGGCGGGTGGATACGCAGTATTTT,CASRIAGGRVDTQYF
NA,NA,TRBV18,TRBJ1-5,TGTGCCAGCTCACCCTCGACAGGCGGGAATCAGCCCCAGCATTTT,CASSPSTGGNQPQHF
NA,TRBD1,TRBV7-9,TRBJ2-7,TGTGCCAGCAGCTCAGTAGGACAGGGATACGAGCAGTACTTC,CASSSVGQGYEQYF
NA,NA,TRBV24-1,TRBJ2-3,TGTGCCACCAGTGATGGAACAGGGATTTCAACAGATACGCAGTATTTT,CATSDGTGISTDTQYF
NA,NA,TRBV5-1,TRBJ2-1,TGCGCCAGCAGCGGCGCAGGGAAAAGGTCCTACAATGAGCAGTTCTTC,CASSGAGKRSYNEQFF
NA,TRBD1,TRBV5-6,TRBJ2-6,TGTGCCAGCAGCGGGGACAGGGGTTCGTCTGGGGCCAACGTCCTGACTTTC,CASSGDRGSSGANVLTF
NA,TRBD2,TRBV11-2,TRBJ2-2,TGTGCCAGCAGTTACGTAGCGGGAGGCGACGGGGAGCTGTTTTTT,CASSYVAGGDGELFF
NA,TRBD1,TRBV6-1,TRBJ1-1,TGTGCCAGCAGTGAAATACAGGGGACTGAAGCTTTCTTT,CASSEIQGTEAFF
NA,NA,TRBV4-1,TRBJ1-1,TGCGCCAGCAGCCAATTCTCCGACTCTCAGGCTTTCTTT,CASSQFSDSQAFF
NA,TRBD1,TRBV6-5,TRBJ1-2,TGTGCCAGCAGTAGGACAGGGGTTTGGGGCTACACCTTC,CASSRTGVWGYTF
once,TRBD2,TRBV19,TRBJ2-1,TGTGCCAGTAGTAGAAAAATCAGCGGGAGGGCCCAGTTAAGTAATGAGCAGTTCTTC,CASSRKISGRAQLSNEQFF
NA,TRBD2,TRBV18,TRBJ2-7,TGTGCCAGCTCCCTATTAAGCGGGAGCGAGCAGTACTTC,CASSLLSGSEQYF
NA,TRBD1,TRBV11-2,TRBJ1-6,TGTGCCAGCAGCCCGACAGGGGGGGCTTCCTATAATTCACCCCTCCACTTT,CASSPTGGASYNSPLHF
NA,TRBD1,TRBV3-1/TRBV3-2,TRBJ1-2,TGTGCCAGCAGCCAGGCCGCCGGGACAGATGGCTACACCTTC,CASSQAAGTDGYTF
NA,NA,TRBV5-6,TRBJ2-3,TGTGCCAGCAGCTGGGTTGAAGCAGGCACGCAGTATTTT,CASSWVEAGTQYF
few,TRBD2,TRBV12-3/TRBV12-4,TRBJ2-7,TGTGCCAGCAGCCCGGGGACTACCGAGCAGTACTTC,CASSPGTTEQYF
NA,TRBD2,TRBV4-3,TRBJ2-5,TGCGCCAGCAGCCGCAGCGGGATGGGGACAGAGACCCAGTACTTC,CASSRSGMGTETQYF
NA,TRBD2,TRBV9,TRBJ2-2,TGTGCCAGCAGCGTAGGCGGGGGGGCGAACACCGGGGAGCTGTTTTTT,CASSVGGGANTGELFF
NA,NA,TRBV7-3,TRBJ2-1,TGTGCCAGCAGCCCCCGGCAGGGCCCAAATGAGCAGTTCTTC,CASSPRQGPNEQFF
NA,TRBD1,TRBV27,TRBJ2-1,TGTGCCAGCAGACCCGATGGACAGGGGAATTACAATGAGCAGTTCTTC,CASRPDGQGNYNEQFF
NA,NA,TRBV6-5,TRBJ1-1,TGTGCCAGCAGAAGGGGGGGTGACACTGAAGCTTTCTTT,CASRRGGDTEAFF
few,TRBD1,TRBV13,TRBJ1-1,TGTGCCAGCAGCTTAGGGCAGGGGGCGGCAGCTTTCTTT,CASSLGQGAAAFF
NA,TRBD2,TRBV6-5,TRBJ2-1,TGTGCCAGCAGTTACGAACTAGCGGGAGTCCATGAGCAGTTCTTC,CASSYELAGVHEQFF
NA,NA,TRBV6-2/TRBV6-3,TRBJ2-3,TGTGCCAGCAGTTACCCCCGGTCGGTCGGAGTGGATACGCAGTATTTT,CASSYPRSVGVDTQYF
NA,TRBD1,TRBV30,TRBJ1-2,TGTGCCTGGAGTGTAAGGGGACAGGGTGATGGCTACACCTTC,CAWSVRGQGDGYTF
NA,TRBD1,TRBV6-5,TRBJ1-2,TGTGCCAGCAGTTTAACGACAGGGGGATACTATGGCTACACCTTC,CASSLTTGGYYGYTF
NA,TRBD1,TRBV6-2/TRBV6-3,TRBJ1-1,TGTGCCAGCAGTTACTCTAGGACAGGGGGAGTTGACACTGAAGCTTTCTTT,CASSYSRTGGVDTEAFF
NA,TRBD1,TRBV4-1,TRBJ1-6,TGCGCCAGCAGCCATTCCTCCGGGACAGAATATAATTCACCCCTCCACTTT,CASSHSSGTEYNSPLHF
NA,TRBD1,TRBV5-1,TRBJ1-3,TGCGCCAGCAGCTTGCTATCCCCTTCAGGGGGCGTATATTTT,CASSLLSPSGGVYF
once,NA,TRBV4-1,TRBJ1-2,TGCGCCAGCAGCCAAGATCATGGAGGGGTGAACTATGGCTACACCTTC,CASSQDHGGVNYGYTF
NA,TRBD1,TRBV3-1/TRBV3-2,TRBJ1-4,TGTGCCAGCAGCCTACAGGGGGCGATGACGATCGGGGAAAAACTGTTTTTT,CASSLQGAMTIGEKLFF
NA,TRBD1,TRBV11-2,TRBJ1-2,TGTGCCAGCAGCGAGGACAGGTACTATGGCTACACCTTC,CASSEDRYYGYTF